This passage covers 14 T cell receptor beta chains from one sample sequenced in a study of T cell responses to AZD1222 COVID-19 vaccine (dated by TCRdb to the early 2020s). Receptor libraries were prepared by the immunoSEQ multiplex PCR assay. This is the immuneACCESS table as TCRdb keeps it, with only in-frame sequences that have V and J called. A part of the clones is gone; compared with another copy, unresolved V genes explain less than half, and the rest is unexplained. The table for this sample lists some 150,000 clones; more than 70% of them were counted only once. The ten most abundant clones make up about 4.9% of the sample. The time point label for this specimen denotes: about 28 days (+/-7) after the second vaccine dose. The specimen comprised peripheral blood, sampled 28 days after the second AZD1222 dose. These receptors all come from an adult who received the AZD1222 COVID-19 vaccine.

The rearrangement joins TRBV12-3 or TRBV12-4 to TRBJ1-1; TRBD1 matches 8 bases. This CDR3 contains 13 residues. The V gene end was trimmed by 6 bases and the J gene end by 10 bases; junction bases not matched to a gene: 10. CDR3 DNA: TGTGCCAGCAGACCCGGGACAGGCTGGAGAGCTTTCTTT. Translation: CASRPGTGWRAFF.

CDR3 in amino acids: CSLQKNYGYTF. In nucleotides, the CDR3 is TGCAGTCTACAGAAGAACTATGGCTACACCTTC. The chain employs TRBV20-1 and TRBJ1-2; D is ambiguous. Looked up from germline, CDR1 is DFQATT and CDR2 is SNEGSKA (reference sequence). The CDR3 covers 11 residues. Trimming shortened V by 8 bases and J by 2 bases, and 9 bases separated the two germline ends.

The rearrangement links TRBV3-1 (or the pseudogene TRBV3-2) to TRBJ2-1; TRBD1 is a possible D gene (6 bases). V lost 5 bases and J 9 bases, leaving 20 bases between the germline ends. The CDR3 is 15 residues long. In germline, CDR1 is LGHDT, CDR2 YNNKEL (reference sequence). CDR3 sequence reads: CASSKQGPLSLEQFF. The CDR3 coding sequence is TGTGCCAGCAGCAAACAGGGACCCCTTTCTCTTGAGCAGTTCTTC.

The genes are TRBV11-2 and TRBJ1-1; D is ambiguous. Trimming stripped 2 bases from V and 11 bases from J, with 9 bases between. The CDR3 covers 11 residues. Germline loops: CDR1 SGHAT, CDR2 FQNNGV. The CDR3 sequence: CASSLFFRAFF. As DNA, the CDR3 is TGTGCCAGCAGCTTATTTTTCAGGGCTTTCTTT.

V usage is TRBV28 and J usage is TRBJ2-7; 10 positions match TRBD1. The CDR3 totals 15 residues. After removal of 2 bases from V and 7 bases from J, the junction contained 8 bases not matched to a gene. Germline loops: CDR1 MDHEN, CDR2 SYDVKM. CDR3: CASSLPRTGGGEQYF. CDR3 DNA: TGTGCCAGCAGTTTACCTCGGACAGGGGGAGGGGAGCAGTACTTC.

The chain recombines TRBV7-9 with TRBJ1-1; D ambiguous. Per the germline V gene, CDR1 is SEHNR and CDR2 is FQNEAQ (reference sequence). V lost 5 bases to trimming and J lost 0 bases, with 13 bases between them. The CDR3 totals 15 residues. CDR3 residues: CASSPAAYMNTEAFF. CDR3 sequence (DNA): TGTGCCAGCAGCCCAGCGGCGTACATGAACACTGAAGCTTTCTTT.

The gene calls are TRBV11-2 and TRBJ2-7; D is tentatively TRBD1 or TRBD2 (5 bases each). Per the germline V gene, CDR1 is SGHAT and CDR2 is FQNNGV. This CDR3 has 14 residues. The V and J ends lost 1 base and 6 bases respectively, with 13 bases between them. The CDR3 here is CASSLGGTGSEQYF. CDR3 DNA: TGTGCCAGCAGCTTAGGGGGGACGGGCAGCGAGCAGTACTTC.

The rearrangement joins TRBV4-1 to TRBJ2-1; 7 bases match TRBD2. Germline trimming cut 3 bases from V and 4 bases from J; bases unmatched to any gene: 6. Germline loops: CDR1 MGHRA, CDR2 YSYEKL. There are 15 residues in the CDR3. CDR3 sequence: CASSQLAGEYNEQFF. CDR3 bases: TGCGCCAGCAGCCAGTTAGCGGGCGAGTACAATGAGCAGTTCTTC.

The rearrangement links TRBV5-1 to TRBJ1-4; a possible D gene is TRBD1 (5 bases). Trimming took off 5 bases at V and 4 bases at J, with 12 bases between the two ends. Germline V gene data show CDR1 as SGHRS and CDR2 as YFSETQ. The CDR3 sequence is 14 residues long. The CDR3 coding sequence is TGCGCCAGCAGGTTCGGGGCTAATAATGAAAAACTGTTTTTT. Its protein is CASRFGANNEKLFF. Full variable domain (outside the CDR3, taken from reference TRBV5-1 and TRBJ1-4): KAGVTQTPRYLIKTRGQQVTLSCSPISGHRSVSWYQQTPGQGLQFLFEYFSETQRNKGNFPGRFSGRQFSNSRSEMNVSTLELGDSALYLCASRFGANNEKLFFGSGTQLSVL.

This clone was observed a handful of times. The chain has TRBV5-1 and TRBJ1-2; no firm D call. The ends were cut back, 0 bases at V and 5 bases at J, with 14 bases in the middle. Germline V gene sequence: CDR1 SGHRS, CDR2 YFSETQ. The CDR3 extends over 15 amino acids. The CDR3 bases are TGCGCCAGCAGCTTGGCCCCCACAGATCTTTATGGCTACACCTTC. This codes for CASSLAPTDLYGYTF. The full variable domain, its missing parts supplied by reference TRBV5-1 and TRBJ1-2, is KAGVTQTPRYLIKTRGQQVTLSCSPISGHRSVSWYQQTPGQGLQFLFEYFSETQRNKGNFPGRFSGRQFSNSRSEMNVSTLELGDSALYLCASSLAPTDLYGYTFGSGTRLTVV.

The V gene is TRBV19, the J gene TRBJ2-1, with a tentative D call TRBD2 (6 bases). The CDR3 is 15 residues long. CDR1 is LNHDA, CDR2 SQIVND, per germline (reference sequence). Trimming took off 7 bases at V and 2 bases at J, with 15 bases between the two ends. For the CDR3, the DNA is TGTGCCAGTACCCCGGGACTTAGGGCCTACAATGAGCAGTTCTTC. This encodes CASTPGLRAYNEQFF.

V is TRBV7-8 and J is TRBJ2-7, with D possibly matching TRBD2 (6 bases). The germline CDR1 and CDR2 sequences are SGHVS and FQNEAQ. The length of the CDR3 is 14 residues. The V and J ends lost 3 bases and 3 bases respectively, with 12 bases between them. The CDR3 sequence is CASSLEDYYYEQYF. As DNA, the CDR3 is TGTGCCAGCAGCTTGGAGGACTATTACTACGAGCAGTACTTC.

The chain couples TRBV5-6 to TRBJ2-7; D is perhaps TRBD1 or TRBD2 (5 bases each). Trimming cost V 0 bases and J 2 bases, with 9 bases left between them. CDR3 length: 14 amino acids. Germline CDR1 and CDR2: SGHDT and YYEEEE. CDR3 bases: TGTGCCAGCAGCTTGGGGGGGTTCACCTACGAGCAGTACTTC. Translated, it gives CASSLGGFTYEQYF.

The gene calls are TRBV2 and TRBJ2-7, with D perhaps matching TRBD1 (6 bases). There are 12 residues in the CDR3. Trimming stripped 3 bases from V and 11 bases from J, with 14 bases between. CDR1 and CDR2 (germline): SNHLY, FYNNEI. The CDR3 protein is CASSEGAPREYF. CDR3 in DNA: TGTGCCAGCAGTGAGGGGGCCCCCCGCGAGTACTTC.